This T cell receptor (beta chain) was sequenced in a study of blood T cell repertoires in COVID-19 (dated by TCRdb to the early 2020s). As for the study more broadly: Samples covering the acute and convalescent phases of COVID-19 were provided by collaborators in the United States, Italy and Spain. The prospective study material was composed of cDNA or gDNA derived from T cells, B-cell-depleted T cells, or PBMCs. The dataset comprised deeply sampled blood TCRbeta repertoires from subjects exposed to, actively infected with, or recovered from COVID-19. The repertoires were released in a freely available public database meant as a resource for research on the immune response to SARS-CoV-2. Samples came from the ongoing ImmuneRACE study (first 160 participants) plus 1,254 subjects from 6 global collaborators. Sample metadata almost always included a de-identified subject ID, COVID-19 status, age in years and sex. Where available, HLA class I and class II types were obtained from metadata supplied by the sample provider rather than from assay-based typing.

One collaborating source in Seattle enrolled patients while the patients were actively infected and followed the patients over time throughout the course of disease. Each collaborating institution followed its own protocols to collect whole blood in K2EDTA tubes. Collaborator samples were shipped for TCRbeta analysis as frozen whole blood, isolated PBMCs, or DNA extracted from either sample type. To note about this clone: Its antigen has not been determined. Base qualities are not at hand, and no much larger clone is one base apart.

CDR1 and CDR2 (MNHEY, SMNVEV) derive from the germline V gene (reference sequence). Germline trimming: 5 bases from V, 4 bases from J; junction bases outside gene matches: 6. The CDR3 covers 16 residues, taking in both the cysteine and the phenylalanine. Only CDR3 DNA remains: 48 bases, in frame from the first base. TCRbeta CDR3 regions were amplified from genomic DNA by means of the immunoSEQ Assay, a bias-controlled multiplex PCR. The source study handled its data this way. Nucleated cell counts per sample were estimated from amplification of reference gene primers within the assay. To quantify the absolute abundance of each unique TCRbeta CDR3 rearrangement, sequence reads were collapsed and filtered. For each sample, productive Simpson clonality was calculated as the square root of Simpson's diversity index over productive rearrangements. Entries here come from immuneACCESS through TCRdb and include only in-frame sequences with V and J called. Some clones fail to appear in such tables; in the studies checked, an unresolved V gene covers under half of the shortfall, and the cause of the remainder is unknown. That table gives V, J and clone size, and the DNA gave D and trimming. Here the sample has more than 250,000 clones; around 90% occur a single time. Over 5.5% of the sample goes to the ten largest clones.

The study at large found these results: How much clinical and demographic metadata was included differed by source and by participant, and the metadata was provided uncurated.

This sequence was found in a woman aged 45-60 years with COVID-19, enrolled during active disease. The V and J segments used are TRBV27 and TRBJ2-3, and 13 bases in between align with TRBD2. Sequenced: peripheral blood. Read as DNA, the sequence is TGTGCCAGCAGTCCCACTAGCGGGAGGGCCCCAGATACGCAGTATTTT. This is translated as CASSPTSGRAPDTQYF.